The 22 T cell receptor beta chains presented below share a single source sample, sequenced in a study of tumor-infiltrating lymphocytes in oesophageal squamous cell carcinoma. Each CDR3 protein is one row after TCRdb ran MiXCR on the PCR reads. The table has 15,000 to 20,000 distinct CDR3 sequences, around 40% seen once. Sample: normal esophageal tissue next to the tumor. Receptors were obtained from a female donor with esophageal squamous cell carcinoma.

V gene TRBV10-1 combines with J gene TRBJ2-5; 8 bases align to TRBD1. The end of the DNA aligns better with TRBJ2-1, so the J call may be wrong. CDR3 size: 15 residues. The germline CDR1 and CDR2 sequences are WNHNN and SYGVQD (reference sequence). The CDR3 DNA follows: TGCGCCAGCATGGAACGGGACAGGAGATACAATGAGCAGTTCTTC. Translating it yields CASMERDRRYNEQFF.

This chain uses TRBV7-6 with TRBJ2-3; 10 bases align to TRBD2. CDR3 size: 17 residues. Germline CDR1 is SGHVS and CDR2 is FNYEAQ. V shed 1 base and J 3 bases; nucleotides not matched to a gene: 7. This chain's CDR3 is CASSLGPAGGGTDTQYF. For the CDR3, the DNA is TGTGCCAGCAGCTTAGGTCCAGCGGGAGGGGGTACAGATACGCAGTATTTT.

For this clonotype: The junction shows a germline mismatch at one end, possibly a read error. This sequence joins TRBV7-6 and TRBJ2-5, with D perhaps given as TRBD1 or TRBD2 (5 bases each). The closer fit of TRBJ2-1 to the DNA end suggests the J call may be wrong. CDR3 size: 13 residues. Germline V gives CDR1 SGHVS, CDR2 FNYEAQ. As DNA, the CDR3 is TGTGCTAGCAGCTTAGGATACGGGGACGAGCAGTTCTTC. Encoded protein: CASSLGYGDEQFF.

This clonotype was counted a few times. This chain links TRBV7-6 with TRBJ1-2; D uncertain. CDR1 is SGHVS, CDR2 FNYEAQ, per germline. V lost 1 base, J lost 2 bases, and 2 bases lay in between. The CDR3 length is 12 residues. The CDR3 reads CASSLENYGYTF. CDR3 nucleotides: TGTGCCAGCAGCTTAGAAAACTATGGCTACACCTTC.

This chain joins TRBV9 and TRBJ1-1; no definite D call. The J call may be faulty, since TRBJ2-3 better matches the DNA end. The CDR3 consists of 12 residues. CDR1 is SGDLS, CDR2 YYNGEE, per germline. The CDR3 spells CASSPRLDTQYF. The CDR3 DNA reads as TGTGCCAGCAGCCCTAGGCTGGATACGCAGTATTTT.

The chain links TRBV7-9 to TRBJ2-4, with 16 positions matching TRBD2. CDR3 size: 13 residues. Germline loops: CDR1 SEHNR, CDR2 FQNEAQ (reference sequence). The V segment lost 3 bases and the J segment 13 bases; nucleotides outside the gene matches: 0. The CDR3 DNA sequence: TGTGCCAGCAGCTTGGGACTAGCGGGAGGGCAGTACTTC. This gives the protein CASSLGLAGGQYF.

The table lists this clonotype with many counts. This chain connects TRBV11-2 to TRBJ2-7, with 11 bases identical to TRBD1. Per the germline V gene, CDR1 is SGHAT and CDR2 is FQNNGV. V was clipped by 5 bases and J by 6 bases; unmatched bases: 9. The CDR3 consists of 15 residues. The CDR3 protein is CASSLRGTGGLEQYF. The CDR3 DNA reads as TGTGCCAGCAGCCTTCGCGGGACAGGGGGACTCGAGCAGTACTTC.

The table lists this clonotype with many counts. The chain combines TRBV5-1 with TRBJ1-5; D ambiguous. The CDR3 totals 13 residues. Trimming removed 4 bases at V and 7 bases at J, with 12 bases between. CDR1 is SGHRS, CDR2 YFSETQ, per germline. The DNA of the CDR3 is TGCGCCAGCAGCAGTGTTGGAGGACAGCCCCAGCATTTT. Translated, it gives CASSSVGGQPQHF.

The V and J genes are TRBV7-9 and TRBJ2-1; TRBD1 or TRBD2 may be the D gene (5 bases each). V was pared by 3 bases and J by 0 bases, with 9 bases between. CDR1 SEHNR and CDR2 FQNEAQ come from the germline V gene (reference sequence). The CDR3 loop spans 15 amino acids. The CDR3 is CASSFRGGSYNEQFF. CDR3 sequence (DNA): TGTGCCAGCAGCTTCCGGGGCGGCTCCTACAATGAGCAGTTCTTC.

This clonotype was seen many times. This rearrangement joins TRBV11-2 to TRBJ2-3, with D possibly matching TRBD2 (5 bases). V was shortened by 0 bases and J by 14 bases, with 18 bases between the two germline ends. CDR3 length equals 14 residues. The germline CDR1 and CDR2 sequences are SGHAT and FQNNGV. CDR3: CASSLEINTGELYF. The CDR3 DNA is TGTGCCAGCAGCTTAGAAATTAACACCGGGGAGCTGTATTTT.

This clonotype occurred a few times. Here the CDR3 omits its conserved ending phenylalanine or tryptophan, so a read error is the likely source. The DNA is omitted, as the CDR3 cannot be located on it reliably, and the CDR3 follows TCRdb's listing. The chain carries TRBV7-8 and TRBJ2-7; the table's TRBD1 call for D was not verified on the DNA. Germline V lookup: CDR1 SGHVS, CDR2 FQNEAQ. The CDR3 totals 17 residues, both ends included. This chain's CDR3 is CASSQRRDRDYGYTFGS.

This clonotype was detected ten times or more. This sequence joins TRBV18 and TRBJ1-1; D is ambiguous. The CDR3 totals 17 residues. Germline CDR1 KGHSH, CDR2 LQKENI. V dropped 1 base and J dropped 1 base, with 16 bases sitting between them. The CDR3 loop reads CASSPLPPTSANTEAFF. The DNA of the CDR3 is TGTGCCAGCTCACCACTCCCCCCAACCTCCGCGAACACTGAAGCTTTCTTT.

The chain carries TRBV12-3 or TRBV12-4 and TRBJ2-1; 8 bases agree with TRBD1. With V trimmed by 7 bases and J by 4 bases, 15 bases remained unmatched. The CDR3 has 17 residues. The CDR3 coding sequence is TGTGCCAGCACCTCTCCCAAGCCCGGGACAGGATACAATGAGCAGTTCTTC. Protein sequence: CASTSPKPGTGYNEQFF.

This clonotype was detected many times. The chain joins TRBV28 to TRBJ1-4; 9 bases are a match to TRBD1. The germline V gene encodes CDR1 MDHEN and CDR2 SYDVKM. Trimming took 3 bases from V and 5 from J; bases not matched to a gene: 4. The length of the CDR3 is 15 residues. The CDR3, as DNA: TGTGCCAGCAGTTTCATGGGGACAGGGAATGAAAAACTGTTTTTT. Translating gives CASSFMGTGNEKLFF.

The gene calls are TRBV7-8 and TRBJ2-1; TRBD1 agrees at 7 bases. The CDR3 covers 16 residues. Germline trimming cut 2 bases from V and 0 bases from J; bases unmatched to any gene: 4. Germline lookup yields CDR1 SGHVS and CDR2 FQNEAQ. The CDR3 region is CASSLTGETSYNEQFF. The CDR3 DNA follows: TGTGCCAGCAGCTTAACAGGGGAGACCTCCTACAATGAGCAGTTCTTC.

A remark on this clonotype: The junction differs from germline at one of its ends, possibly a read error. The rearrangement uses TRBV5-1 and TRBJ1-2, with TRBD1 matching 9 bases. This CDR3 has 16 residues. CDR1 is SGHRS and CDR2 is YFSETQ in the germline V gene. CDR3 residues: CASSREGTGMASPLHF. The CDR3 region has the DNA TGCGCCAGCAGCCGAGAAGGGACAGGGATGGCTTCACCCCTCCACTTC.

This clonotype was detected ten times or more. The J gene is TRBJ2-5, the V gene TRBV4-2; a weak D match, TRBD2 (6 bases). The V gene's germline CDR1 is LGHNA and CDR2 YNFKEQ. V was clipped by 6 bases and J by 4 bases, with 18 bases between them. CDR3 size: 15 residues. The chain's CDR3 is CASSLIRDGGETQYF. CDR3 DNA: TGTGCCAGCAGTTTAATCCGGGACGGGGGAGAGACCCAGTACTTC.

The chain employs TRBV10-2 and TRBJ1-2, with 11 bases lining up with TRBD1. The CDR3 has 16 residues. With V trimmed by 5 bases and J by 5 bases, 10 bases remained unmatched. CDR1 is WSHSY, CDR2 SAAADI, per germline. The CDR3 region is CASSTATGQGAYGYTF. DNA of the CDR3: TGCGCCAGCAGTACTGCCACCGGACAGGGGGCATATGGCTACACCTTC.

Many counts were recorded for this clonotype. The chain uses TRBV4-2 and TRBJ2-7; 10 bases line up with TRBD2. CDR1 LGHNA and CDR2 YNFKEQ come from the germline V gene. V lost 2 bases to trimming and J lost 2 bases; unmatched junction nucleotides: 6. The CDR3 sequence is 16 residues long. The CDR3, as DNA: TGTGCCAGCAGCCAAAGAGCGGGAGGGGAAACCTACGAGCAGTACTTC. Translating gives CASSQRAGGETYEQYF.

The chain recombines TRBV11-2 with TRBJ2-1; 9 bases agree with TRBD2. The J call is in doubt because the DNA end fits TRBJ2-5 better. The CDR3 loop spans 15 amino acids. Germline assignment: CDR1 SGHAT and CDR2 FQNNGV. The CDR3 sequence is CASSLQSGRWETQYF. DNA for the CDR3: TGTGCCAGCAGCTTACAAAGCGGGAGGTGGGAGACCCAGTACTTC.

The rearrangement joins TRBV6-1 to TRBJ2-3; D is undetermined. V was pared by 2 bases and J by 4 bases, with 4 bases between. Germline V lookup: CDR1 MNHNS, CDR2 SASEGT. The CDR3 length is 12 residues. CDR3 loop: CASSEYSDTQYF. CDR3 coding DNA: TGTGCCAGCAGTGAATACTCAGATACGCAGTATTTT.

The chain has TRBV19 and TRBJ1-1; a possible D gene is TRBD1 (6 bases). The CDR3 spans 12 residues. CDR1 is LNHDA and CDR2 is SQIVND in the germline V gene (reference sequence). V lost 3 bases to trimming and J lost 10 bases, with 12 bases between them. The CDR3 DNA reads TGTGCCAGTAGTATCCAGGGGTTTCGAGCTTTCTTT. As protein: CASSIQGFRAFF.